This T cell receptor (beta chain) was captured by sequencing in a study of cytomegalovirus exposure and HLA in healthy donors. Study results and caveats: The study designated 150 to 200 TCR beta chains cytomegalovirus-associated. Reportedly, diagnosis of cytomegalovirus status by the classifier showed high specificity and sensitivity.

Regarding this clone: Antigen: not known.

The table came from immunoSEQ multiplex PCR; TCRdb's copy has only in-frame clones and leaves some out. The top ten hold 0.63% of the sample, which has approximately 70,000 clones, about 93% seen once. This clonotype was sampled from a woman under 30 in good health and CMV-seronegative. The specimen was PBMCs.

The CDR3 protein is CAISEGTGNEQYF. The CDR3 coding sequence is TGTGCCATCAGTGAGGGGACAGGGAACGAGCAGTACTTC. The V and J genes are TRBV10-3 and TRBJ2-7; 9 bases align to TRBD1. V lost 2 bases to trimming and J lost 5 bases; unmatched junction nucleotides: 1. Germline CDR1 and CDR2: ENHRY and SYGVKD. The CDR3 runs 13 residues.